The subject of this entry is one TCR beta chain. Its antigen is as yet unknown. The data were produced by immunoSEQ multiplex PCR, yet TCRdb's version contains in-frame clones alone and is incomplete. The table lists 95,000 to 110,000 clones, 85% to 95% of them singletons. This sample was taken from a study of T cell responses to AZD1222 COVID-19 vaccine. Germline CDR1 reads MGHDK; CDR2 reads SYGVNS. CDR3 length: 15 residues. The V end was cut by 4 bases, the J end by 4 bases, with 14 bases between. Study-level findings and limits: Reports say nearly half of spike-specific TCRs go after unmutated variant regions. CD4 TCRs associated with vaccination spanned spike, dominating at 160-218 and 743-854. At baseline, seropositivity was found in only six AZD1222 recipients.

The TCR comes from an adult who received the AZD1222 COVID-19 vaccine. V gene TRBV25-1 combines with J gene TRBJ2-1; no reliable D call. Sequencing used peripheral blood, obtained 28 days after the second AZD1222 dose. DNA of the CDR3: TGTGCCAGCAGTGGATCTGTGGTGGAATACAATGAGCAGTTCTTC. Its protein is CASSGSVVEYNEQFF.